This T cell receptor (beta chain) was identified in a study of post-analysis software for immune sequencing data. About the research overall: Recorded subtypes: relapsing-remitting, secondary progressive, progressive-relapsing; some patients unannotated.

Unique molecular identifiers were carried by the TCR beta cDNA libraries. There were roughly 0.95 to 10 million T cells, and approximately 480,000 cDNA molecules came from them. Using its own MiXCR run on the PCR reads, TCRdb lists one record per CDR3 protein. This sample has hundreds of thousands of distinct CDR3 sequences, with 55% to 60% found just once. This clonotype has more than one count but fewer than ten. What it binds is not known. Trimming left V 0 bases short and J 6 bases short, with 6 bases between. There are 13 residues in the CDR3. Germline values: CDR1 LGHNA, CDR2 YSLEER. Findings and caveats of the study: F measure grouped same-batch samples tightly together. Multiple sclerosis was associated with a significant reduction in normalized Chao1 diversity relative to controls. TRBV5-6, TRBV5-1 and TRBV20-1 belonged to a set of roughly 5 TRBV segments that were more frequent in patients than controls.

The sample comprised blood. The genes are TRBV4-3 and TRBJ2-4; D might be TRBD2 (6 bases). The origin of this receptor is a girl aged 2 to 10 with multiple sclerosis. The chain's CDR3 is CASSQDGGNIQYF. The CDR3 bases are TGCGCCAGCAGCCAAGACGGGGGAAACATTCAGTACTTC.